This T cell receptor beta chain was sequenced for a study of blood T cell repertoires in COVID-19. Study background: COVID-19 samples, acute and convalescent, were from the United States, Italy and Spain. PBMCs, B-cell-depleted T cells, or T cells provided the cDNA or gDNA that made up the material.

In the original processing: Nucleated cell number was recorded as an estimate derived from reference gene primer amplification. Using immunoSEQ multiplex PCR, the repertoire was profiled, and TCRdb retains in-frame clones only, with some absent. For V, J and clone size, that table is used; D and trimming come from the DNA. The sample consists of about 350,000 clones, roughly 90% of them appearing once. From germline, CDR1 is MNHNY and CDR2 SVGAGI (reference sequence). The CDR3 consists of 18 residues. V was pared by 5 bases and J by 0 bases, with 13 bases of the junction left unmatched. The chain recombines TRBV6-6 with TRBJ2-3; TRBD1 aligns across 8 bases. Material: peripheral blood. This TCR came from a woman in her sixties with COVID-19, enrolled during active disease. The CDR3 loop reads CASSPSIGTGESTDTQYF. The CDR3 DNA is TGTGCCAGCAGTCCGTCGATAGGGACAGGCGAAAGCACAGATACGCAGTATTTT.